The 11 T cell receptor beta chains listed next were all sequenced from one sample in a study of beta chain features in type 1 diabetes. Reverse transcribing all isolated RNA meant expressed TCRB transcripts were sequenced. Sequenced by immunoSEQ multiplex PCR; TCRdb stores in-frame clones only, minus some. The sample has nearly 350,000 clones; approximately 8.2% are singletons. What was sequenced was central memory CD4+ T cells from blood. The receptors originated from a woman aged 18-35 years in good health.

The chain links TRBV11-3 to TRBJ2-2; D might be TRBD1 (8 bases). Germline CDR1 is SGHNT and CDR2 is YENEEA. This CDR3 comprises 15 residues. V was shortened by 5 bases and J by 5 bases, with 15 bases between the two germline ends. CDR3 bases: TGTGCCAGCAGCCACGACAGGGGAGGGACCGGGGAGCTGTTTTTT. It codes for CASSHDRGGTGELFF.

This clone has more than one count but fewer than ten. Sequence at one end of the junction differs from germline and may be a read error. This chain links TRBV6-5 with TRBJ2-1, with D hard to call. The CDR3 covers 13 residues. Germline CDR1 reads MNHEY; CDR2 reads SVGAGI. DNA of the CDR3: TGTGCCAGCAGTTTTTCCCTGACCCCCCGTTTCGTCTTC. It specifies CASSFSLTPRFVF.

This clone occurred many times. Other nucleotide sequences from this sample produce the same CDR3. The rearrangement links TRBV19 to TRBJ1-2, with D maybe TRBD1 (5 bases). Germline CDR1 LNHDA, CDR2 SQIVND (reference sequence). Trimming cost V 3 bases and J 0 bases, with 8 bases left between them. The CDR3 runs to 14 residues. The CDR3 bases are TGTGCCAGTAGTATTCAGGGAACTAACTATGGCTACACCTTC. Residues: CASSIQGTNYGYTF. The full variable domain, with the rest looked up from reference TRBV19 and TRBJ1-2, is DGGITQSPKYLFRKEGQNVTLSCEQNLNHDAMYWYRQDPGQGLRLIYYSQIVNDFQKGDIAEGYSVSREKKESFPLTVTSAQKNPTAFYLCASSIQGTNYGYTFGSGTRLTVV.

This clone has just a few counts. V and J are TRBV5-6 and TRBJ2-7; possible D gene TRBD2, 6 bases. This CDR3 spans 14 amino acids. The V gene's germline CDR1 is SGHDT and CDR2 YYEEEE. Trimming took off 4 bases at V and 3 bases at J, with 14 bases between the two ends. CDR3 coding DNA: TGTGCCAGCAGCCAAAGGGGACTTCGCTACGAGCAGTACTTC. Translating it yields CASSQRGLRYEQYF.

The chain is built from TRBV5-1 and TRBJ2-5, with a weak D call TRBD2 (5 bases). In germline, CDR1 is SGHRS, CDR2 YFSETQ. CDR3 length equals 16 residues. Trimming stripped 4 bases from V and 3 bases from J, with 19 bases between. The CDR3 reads CASSTGLSAREETQYF. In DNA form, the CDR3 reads TGCGCCAGCAGCACCGGACTCTCAGCTCGGGAAGAGACCCAGTACTTC.

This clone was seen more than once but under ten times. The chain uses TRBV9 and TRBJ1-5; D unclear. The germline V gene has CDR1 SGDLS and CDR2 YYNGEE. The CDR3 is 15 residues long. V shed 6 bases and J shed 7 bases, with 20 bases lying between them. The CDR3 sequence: CASNLSSRTRQPQHF. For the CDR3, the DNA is TGTGCCAGCAACCTCTCGTCCCGCACCAGACAGCCCCAGCATTTT.

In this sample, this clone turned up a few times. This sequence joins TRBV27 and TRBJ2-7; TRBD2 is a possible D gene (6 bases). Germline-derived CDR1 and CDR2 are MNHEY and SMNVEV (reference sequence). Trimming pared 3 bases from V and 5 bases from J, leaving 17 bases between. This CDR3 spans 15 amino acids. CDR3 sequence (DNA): TGTGCCAGCAGTTTTTCGGTGGAGGGGTGGCACGAGCAGTACTTC. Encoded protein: CASSFSVEGWHEQYF.

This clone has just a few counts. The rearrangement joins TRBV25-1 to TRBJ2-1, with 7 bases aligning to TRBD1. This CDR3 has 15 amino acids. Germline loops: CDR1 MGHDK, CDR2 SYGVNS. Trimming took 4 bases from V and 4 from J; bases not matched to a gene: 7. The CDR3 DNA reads TGTGCCAGCAGTGCGGGACAGACGATATACAATGAGCAGTTCTTC. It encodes CASSAGQTIYNEQFF.

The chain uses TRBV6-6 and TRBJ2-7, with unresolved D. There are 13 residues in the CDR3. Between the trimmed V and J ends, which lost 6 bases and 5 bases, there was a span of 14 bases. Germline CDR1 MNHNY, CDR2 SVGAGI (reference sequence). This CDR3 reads CASSPYDRDEQYF. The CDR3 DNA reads TGTGCCAGCAGCCCATATGATAGGGACGAGCAGTACTTC.

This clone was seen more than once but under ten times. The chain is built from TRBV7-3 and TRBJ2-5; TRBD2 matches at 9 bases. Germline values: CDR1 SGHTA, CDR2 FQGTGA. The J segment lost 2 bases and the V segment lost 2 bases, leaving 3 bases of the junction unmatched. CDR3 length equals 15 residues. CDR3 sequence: CASSLGLAPQETQYF. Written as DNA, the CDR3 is TGTGCCAGCAGCTTAGGACTAGCGCCTCAAGAGACCCAGTACTTC. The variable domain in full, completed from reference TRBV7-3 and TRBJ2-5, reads GAGVSQTPSNKVTEKGKYVELRCDPISGHTALYWYRQSLGQGPEFLIYFQGTGAADDSGLPNDRFFAVRPEGSVSTLKIQRTERGDSAVYLCASSLGLAPQETQYFGPGTRLLVL.

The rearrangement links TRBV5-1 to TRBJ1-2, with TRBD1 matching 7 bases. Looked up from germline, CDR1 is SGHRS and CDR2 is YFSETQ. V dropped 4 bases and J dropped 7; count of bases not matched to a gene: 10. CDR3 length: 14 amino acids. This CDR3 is CASSLSDRDPGYTF. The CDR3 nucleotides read TGCGCCAGCAGCCTCTCCGACAGGGACCCTGGCTACACCTTC.